The 8 T cell receptor beta chains below come from one sample, sequenced in a study of CD8 T cells in acute hepatitis C reinfection. TCRdb keeps only in-frame clones here, not all; method: immunoSEQ multiplex PCR. The table has about 38,000 clones, 85% to 90% seen once. Time point specified: naive CD8 control sorted from an acute-time-point sample. Sequences were obtained from naive CD8+ T cells from PBMCs. These receptor sequences come from a man under 40 with chronic hepatitis C.

V is TRBV4-1 and J is TRBJ1-1; D is perhaps TRBD1 (6 bases). Per the germline V gene, CDR1 is MGHRA and CDR2 is YSYEKL. V shed 1 base and J shed 7 bases, with 10 bases lying between them. The length of the CDR3 is 13 residues. Here the CDR3 reads CASSQVQGDEAFF. The CDR3 nucleotides are TGCGCCAGCAGCCAAGTACAGGGCGATGAAGCTTTCTTT.

The V gene is TRBV7-9, the J gene TRBJ2-1; TRBD2 agrees at 14 bases. V shed 4 bases and J 4 bases; nucleotides not matched to a gene: 12. The CDR3 is 19 amino acids. Germline V gives CDR1 SEHNR, CDR2 FQNEAQ (reference sequence). The CDR3 nucleotides read TGTGCCAGCAGCTCCCAGCCCGGGACTAGCGGGAGTGGGTACAATGAGCAGTTCTTC. It is translated as CASSSQPGTSGSGYNEQFF.

This chain uses TRBV25-1 with TRBJ2-1; 8 nucleotides match TRBD1. The CDR3 runs 13 residues. The J segment lost 5 bases and the V segment lost 6 bases, leaving 3 bases of the junction unmatched. Germline assignment: CDR1 MGHDK and CDR2 SYGVNS. Here the CDR3 reads CASRGTGNNEQFF. The DNA for the CDR3 is TGTGCCAGCAGAGGGACAGGCAACAATGAGCAGTTCTTC.

The chain combines TRBV10-2 with TRBJ1-6, with 8 bases that match TRBD1. V lost 0 bases and J lost 10; bases outside the gene matches: 8. The CDR3 totals 16 residues. Germline V lookup: CDR1 WSHSY, CDR2 SAAADI. The CDR3 reads CASSESPGGSGSPLHF. CDR3 DNA sequence: TGCGCCAGCAGTGAGTCGCCAGGGGGCAGCGGGTCACCCCTCCACTTT.

V is TRBV19 and J is TRBJ2-1; no reliable D call. The CDR3 totals 15 residues. From germline, CDR1 is LNHDA and CDR2 SQIVND (reference sequence). The V end lost 4 bases, the J end lost 0 bases, and 10 bases lay between the germline ends. The CDR3 protein is CASSKSSSSYNEQFF. CDR3 DNA: TGTGCCAGTAGTAAGTCGTCTAGCTCCTACAATGAGCAGTTCTTC.

This chain joins TRBV4-3 and TRBJ1-2; D gene unclear. From germline, CDR1 is LGHNA and CDR2 YSLEER. This CDR3 is built from 15 residues. Trimming cost V 0 bases and J 5 bases, with 13 bases left between them. The CDR3 loop reads CASSQDREGVYGYTF. Written as DNA, the CDR3 is TGCGCCAGCAGCCAAGATAGGGAAGGAGTTTATGGCTACACCTTC.

J is TRBJ1-5 and V is TRBV19; the match to TRBD1 covers 7 bases. This CDR3 comprises 17 residues. V shed 3 bases and J 5 bases; nucleotides not matched to a gene: 13. Per the germline V gene, CDR1 is LNHDA and CDR2 is SQIVND (reference sequence). CDR3 DNA: TGTGCCAGTAGTATTTGGGCAGGGGGGTCCGGGGATCAGCCCCAGCATTTT. This sequence encodes CASSIWAGGSGDQPQHF.

V gene TRBV12-5 combines with J gene TRBJ2-7, with D unclear. The germline V gene has CDR1 LGHNT and CDR2 FRNRAP. V was clipped by 0 bases and J by 0 bases, with 18 bases between them. The CDR3 length is 18 residues. CDR3 in DNA: TGTGCTAGTGGTTTGGTACGCGTTAGGACCGAGAGCTCCTACGAGCAGTACTTC. Translation: CASGLVRVRTESSYEQYF.